This T cell receptor (beta chain) was sequenced during a study of CD8+ T cells in alopecia areata. Study-level findings and limits: Sharing of TCR sequences between patients (possibly for HLA-related reasons) was less clear than in mice.

Note on this clone: Antigen: not known.

Lesional scalp punch biopsies and peripheral blood came from alopecia areata patients. RNA was isolated and reverse transcribed to cDNA, the sequencing template. Sequencing used immunoSEQ multiplex PCR; TCRdb keeps in-frame clones, though not all of them. The table includes some 120,000 clones, 58% detected once. The V gene's germline CDR1 is LNHDA and CDR2 SQIVND (reference sequence). Trimming left V 6 bases short and J 3 bases short, with 18 bases between. The CDR3 extends over 16 amino acids. The receptor comes from a human donor with alopecia areata. The sample was CD4+ T cells sorted from blood, taken at week 0. The chain links TRBV19 to TRBJ1-5, with D unclear. Here the CDR3 reads CASSSLLTDFNQPQHF. The CDR3 region has the DNA TGTGCCAGTAGCTCCCTTCTTACAGATTTCAATCAGCCCCAGCATTTT.